This T cell receptor beta chain was sequenced for a study of Ad26.COV2.S vaccination and SARS-CoV-2 variants. Across the whole study: Sample donor was a member of the COV1001 Ad26.COV2.S trial arm. Ad26.COV2.S given intramuscularly, once or twice 56 days apart.

Germline CDR1 and CDR2: MNHEY and SVGEGT. The CDR3 runs 14 residues. Trimming took 2 bases from V and 1 from J, leaving 7 bases between them. The treatment here: about 20 received Ad26.COV2.S at low or high dose, single or two shots; several received placebo; per-sample allocation not given. Day 63 following the first vaccine or placebo injection was when the samples were taken. A Boston adult aged 18-55 years was the donor. Built on an Ad26 vector, the vaccine expressed Wuhan-strain SARS-CoV-2 spike. Some clones are missing from TCRdb's copy, which holds only in-frame ones; the method was immunoSEQ multiplex PCR. Seen here are more than 300,000 clones, about 86% observed once, and the top ten hold 1.5% to 2%.

The chain links TRBV6-2 or TRBV6-3 to TRBJ2-3; D is tentatively TRBD1 or TRBD2 (6 bases each). The source is a person aged 18-65 years who received the Ad26.COV2.S COVID-19 vaccine or a placebo. Sequenced material: peripheral blood, taken in a trial of Ad26.COV2.S vaccine versus placebo. The CDR3, as DNA: TGTGCCAGCAGTTACCGGGGGCGCACAGATACGCAGTATTTT. It codes for CASSYRGRTDTQYF.